This T cell receptor (beta chain) was captured by sequencing in a study of cytomegalovirus exposure and HLA in healthy donors. 60 Vbeta and 13 Jbeta primers were used in PCR. The protocol was immunoSEQ multiplex PCR, while the TCRdb copy is restricted to in-frame clones and leaves out a portion. The sample lists more than 140,000 clones; around three fifths were seen once. Findings and limits, study-wide: The study flagged 150 to 200 TCR beta chains as cytomegalovirus-associated. After further analysis at a later stage, roughly 16,000 TCR beta sequences were associated with HLA alleles at 0.05 false discovery rate. Previously analyzed data showed that most TCR beta V segments were productive at a frequency of about 87% or about 30%. A later analysis found common viral pathogens apparently linked to several of the most significant clusters.

Details on this clone: Antigen specificity is unknown.

V dropped 10 bases and J dropped 7 bases, with 11 bases sitting between them. The germline V gene encodes CDR1 MDHEN and CDR2 SYDVKM. The CDR3 covers 11 residues. The receptor comes from a woman aged 30 to 39 in good health and CMV-seropositive. Sequencing was done on a sample of PBMCs. The chain has TRBV28 and TRBJ2-1, with D perhaps TRBD2 (6 bases). In DNA form, the CDR3 reads TGTGCCACCGCGCGGGGTAATGAGCAGTTCTTC. Encoded protein: CATARGNEQFF.